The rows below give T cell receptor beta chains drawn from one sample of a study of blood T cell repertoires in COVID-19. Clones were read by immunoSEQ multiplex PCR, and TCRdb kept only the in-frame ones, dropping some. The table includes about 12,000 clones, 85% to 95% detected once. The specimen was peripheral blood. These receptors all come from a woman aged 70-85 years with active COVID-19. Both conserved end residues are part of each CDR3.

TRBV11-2,CASSLDRGRSQPQHF
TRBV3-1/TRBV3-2,CASSQDFQNYGYTF
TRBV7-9,CASSAQGGQPQHF
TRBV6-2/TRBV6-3,CASSYLASLAITGELFF
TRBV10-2,CASMPGPGFYYGYTF
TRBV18,CASSAGREVYEQYF
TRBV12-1,CASSPMVSGTYEQYF
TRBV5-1,CASSFQPPREVGYEQYF
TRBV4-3,CASSQLSFGNSPLHF
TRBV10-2,CASSEGGTSWETQYF
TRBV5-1,CASSFGTGGDTQYF
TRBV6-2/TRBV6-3,CASSYSRVVNYGYTF
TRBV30,CAWSVRRGGQPQHF
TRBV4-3,CASSQEASEADTQYF
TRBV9,CASSVVQGPTETQYF
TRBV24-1,CATASIGDRGLEEQYF
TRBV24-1,CATSAPVSGTRGETQYF
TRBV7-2,CASSTRLDTEAFF
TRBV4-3,CASSQEGRGETQYF
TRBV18,CASSPGGVKQPQHF
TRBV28,CATQTGASETQYF
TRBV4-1,CASSQEGPFLALSYNEQFF
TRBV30,CAWRSGQANTEAFF
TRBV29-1,CSLRQGGTDTQYF
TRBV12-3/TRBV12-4,CASRNREGQPQHF
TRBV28,CASSPNRVSETQYF
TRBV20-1,CSASPGGRAGELFF
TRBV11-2,CASTRQGIYNEQFF
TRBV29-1,CSVGGEYDYTF